This is a list of T cell receptor beta chains from one sample in a study of cytotoxic CD8 clonotypes in ibrutinib-treated CLL. Libraries were prepared by immunoSEQ multiplex PCR; TCRdb keeps only in-frame clonotypes and omits some of them. The sample carries some 92,000 clones, roughly three quarters recorded once. This specimen was PBMCs, taken after 24 months of ibrutinib treatment. All receptors derive from a human donor with chronic lymphocytic leukemia. CDR3s include the opening cysteine and the closing phenylalanine or tryptophan. Each record gives: V gene, J gene, clone size, D gene, CDR3 DNA, CDR3 protein. The D gene is left open where the match is weak. Clone size is shown for a subset of rows, as once, few, many or a class of expanded clone.

v_call: TRBV18; j_call: TRBJ2-1; clone_size: many; d_call: .; cdr3_nt: TGTGCCAGCTCACCTACCGAGGAGCAGTTCTTC; cdr3_aa: CASSPTEEQFF
v_call: TRBV27; j_call: TRBJ1-3; clone_size: .; d_call: .; cdr3_nt: TGTGCCAGCAGTTTTCCCAACGCAGACTCTGGAAACACCATATATTTT; cdr3_aa: CASSFPNADSGNTIYF
v_call: TRBV28; j_call: TRBJ1-2; clone_size: .; d_call: .; cdr3_nt: TGTGCCAGCAGTTTTGGCCAGGGTGCTAACTATGGCTACACCTTC; cdr3_aa: CASSFGQGANYGYTF
v_call: TRBV18; j_call: TRBJ1-1; clone_size: .; d_call: .; cdr3_nt: TGTGCCAGCTCACCGAGCGGAAATACAGCTTTGAACACTGAAGCTTTCTTT; cdr3_aa: CASSPSGNTALNTEAFF
v_call: TRBV29-1; j_call: TRBJ1-1; clone_size: few; d_call: .; cdr3_nt: TGCAGCGTTGAAGCAGTTGGGGGCCGAACTGAAGCTTTCTTT; cdr3_aa: CSVEAVGGRTEAFF
v_call: TRBV7-3; j_call: TRBJ2-3; clone_size: .; d_call: .; cdr3_nt: TGTGCCAGCAGCTTAACAGCCGGGACAGATACGCAGTATTTT; cdr3_aa: CASSLTAGTDTQYF
v_call: TRBV5-1; j_call: TRBJ2-3; clone_size: .; d_call: TRBD2; cdr3_nt: TGCGCCAGCAGCTTTTCGACTAGCGGGAGCCCAGATACGCAGTATTTT; cdr3_aa: CASSFSTSGSPDTQYF
v_call: TRBV27; j_call: TRBJ2-2; clone_size: .; d_call: TRBD2; cdr3_nt: TGTGCCAGCAGTAGGGCTAGCGGGAGGGCCGGGGCCGGGGAGCTGTTTTTT; cdr3_aa: CASSRASGRAGAGELFF
v_call: TRBV28; j_call: TRBJ1-1; clone_size: .; d_call: TRBD1; cdr3_nt: TGTGCCAGCAGAAGACAGGGAGGGTTGTCGGAAGCTTTCTTT; cdr3_aa: CASRRQGGLSEAFF
v_call: TRBV2; j_call: TRBJ1-2; clone_size: few; d_call: .; cdr3_nt: TGTGCCAGCAGGTCCGCCGGGACCCACTATGGCTACACCTTC; cdr3_aa: CASRSAGTHYGYTF
v_call: TRBV11-3; j_call: TRBJ2-3; clone_size: .; d_call: .; cdr3_nt: TGTGCCAGCAGCTTCTCCCCAGATACGCAGTATTTT; cdr3_aa: CASSFSPDTQYF
v_call: TRBV30; j_call: TRBJ2-1; clone_size: .; d_call: TRBD2; cdr3_nt: TGTGCCTGGCGGGGACTAGCGGGAAGAATAGGCGAGCAGTTCTTC; cdr3_aa: CAWRGLAGRIGEQFF
v_call: TRBV28; j_call: TRBJ1-2; clone_size: .; d_call: .; cdr3_nt: TGTGCCAGCAGTCACAGGACGGGGCTTAACTATGGCTACACCTTC; cdr3_aa: CASSHRTGLNYGYTF
v_call: TRBV7-9; j_call: TRBJ1-1; clone_size: .; d_call: TRBD1; cdr3_nt: TGTGCCAGCAGCTTAGAGGGGGCCACTGAAGCTTTCTTT; cdr3_aa: CASSLEGATEAFF
v_call: TRBV27; j_call: TRBJ1-6; clone_size: few; d_call: .; cdr3_nt: TGTGCCAGCAGTTCCTCCAGGGCTTTCCGTCCACCCCTCCACTTT; cdr3_aa: CASSSSRAFRPPLHF
v_call: TRBV6-1; j_call: TRBJ2-7; clone_size: .; d_call: .; cdr3_nt: TGTGCCAGCAGTGTTCACGGGACGGAGCAGTACTTC; cdr3_aa: CASSVHGTEQYF
v_call: TRBV4-1; j_call: TRBJ2-3; clone_size: few; d_call: TRBD1; cdr3_nt: TGCGCCAGCAGCCAAGCCCCGGGACAGGGGGCCTATTTT; cdr3_aa: CASSQAPGQGAYF
v_call: TRBV4-1; j_call: TRBJ1-3; clone_size: .; d_call: TRBD1; cdr3_nt: TGCGCCAGCAGCCAGGGGACAGGGGAGCCTGGAAACACCATATATTTT; cdr3_aa: CASSQGTGEPGNTIYF
v_call: TRBV11-2; j_call: TRBJ2-2; clone_size: .; d_call: .; cdr3_nt: TGTGCCAGCAGCTTAGATCCAGGGGCGACCGGGGAGCTGTTTTTT; cdr3_aa: CASSLDPGATGELFF
v_call: TRBV5-8; j_call: TRBJ2-6; clone_size: .; d_call: .; cdr3_nt: TGTGCCAGCACCATATCTGGGGCCAACGTCCTGACTTTC; cdr3_aa: CASTISGANVLTF
v_call: TRBV5-1; j_call: TRBJ2-6; clone_size: .; d_call: .; cdr3_nt: TGCGCCAGCAGCTTGGAACTCCCGGGACATCTCTCCTCTGGGGCCAACGTCCTGACTTTC; cdr3_aa: CASSLELPGHLSSGANVLTF
v_call: TRBV30; j_call: TRBJ2-1; clone_size: .; d_call: TRBD1; cdr3_nt: TGTGCCTATTCGACAGGGCTGAGGAATGAGCAGTTCTTC; cdr3_aa: CAYSTGLRNEQFF
v_call: TRBV5-6; j_call: TRBJ1-2; clone_size: .; d_call: .; cdr3_nt: TGTGCCAGCTATCCCTACGGCTATGGCTACACCTTC; cdr3_aa: CASYPYGYGYTF
v_call: TRBV30; j_call: TRBJ1-3; clone_size: many; d_call: TRBD1; cdr3_nt: TGTGCCTGGGGGACAGGGACCTCTGGAAACACCATATATTTT; cdr3_aa: CAWGTGTSGNTIYF
v_call: TRBV9; j_call: TRBJ2-5; clone_size: .; d_call: TRBD2; cdr3_nt: TGTGCCAGCAGCGTAGGGCTAGCGGGAGTGCCAGAGACCCAGTACTTC; cdr3_aa: CASSVGLAGVPETQYF
v_call: TRBV20-1; j_call: TRBJ1-2; clone_size: few; d_call: TRBD1; cdr3_nt: TGCAGTGCTTACCCCCGGGACAGGGCCACCTTC; cdr3_aa: CSAYPRDRATF
v_call: TRBV2; j_call: TRBJ2-1; clone_size: .; d_call: .; cdr3_nt: TGTGCCAGCAGTGTAGACAACTACAATGAGCAGTTCTTC; cdr3_aa: CASSVDNYNEQFF